The 23 T cell receptor beta chains listed next were all sequenced from one sample in a study of shared clonotypes between healthy human individuals. This table comes from immunoSEQ multiplex PCR, and its TCRdb copy is limited to in-frame clones, with some not included. The sample has some 2,500,000 clones; 93% are singletons. Sequenced material: naive CD4+ T cells from PBMCs. Subset specified: CD45RA+ positively selected. These receptors were collected from a man younger than 35 in good health. Some clones in this sample may be carry-over from other donors' samples.

The CDR3 is CASSTGGEGDQPQHF. Written as DNA, the CDR3 is TGTGCCAGCAGCACAGGGGGCGAGGGGGATCAGCCCCAGCATTTT. J is TRBJ1-5 and V is TRBV28; 9 positions match TRBD1. CDR3 length equals 15 residues. V gave up 6 bases and J gave up 5 bases; unmatched junction bases: 8. Germline CDR1 MDHEN, CDR2 SYDVKM.

The gene calls are TRBV11-2 and TRBJ1-4, with TRBD1 as a possible D gene (5 bases). The CDR3 has 12 residues. Germline CDR1 is SGHAT and CDR2 is FQNNGV. Trimming removed 4 bases from V and 6 bases from J, with 6 bases in between. CDR3 in amino acids: CASSSTDEKLFF. CDR3 DNA: TGTGCCAGCAGCTCGACAGATGAAAAACTGTTTTTT.

The chain is built from TRBV5-1 and TRBJ1-5; 8 nucleotides agree with TRBD1. CDR3 length equals 15 residues. Germline V CDR1 and CDR2: SGHRS, YFSETQ. V lost 4 bases to trimming and J lost 5 bases; unmatched junction nucleotides: 8. CDR3 nucleotide sequence: TGCGCCAGCAGCCCGCGGACAGGGTACGATCAGCCCCAGCATTTT. Translation gives CASSPRTGYDQPQHF.

V and J are TRBV5-6 and TRBJ2-3; 8 bases are shared with TRBD1. The germline V gene has CDR1 SGHDT and CDR2 YYEEEE. The J segment lost 4 bases and the V segment lost 4 bases, leaving 14 bases of the junction unmatched. CDR3 length equals 17 residues. CDR3 region: CASSLSTGTGRADTQYF. CDR3 DNA sequence: TGTGCCAGCAGCCTTTCAACCGGGACAGGCCGTGCAGATACGCAGTATTTT.

The chain has TRBV14 and TRBJ2-1; 9 nucleotides line up with TRBD2. V lost 1 base, J lost 12 bases, and 19 bases stayed unmatched. The CDR3 is made up of 18 amino acids. Germline V gene lookup returns CDR1 SGHDN and CDR2 FVKESK. CDR3: CASSQASVSGRTLGGQFF. The CDR3 bases are TGTGCCAGCAGCCAAGCATCGGTAAGCGGGAGGACCTTGGGAGGGCAGTTCTTC. Full variable domain (missing parts from reference TRBV14 and TRBJ2-1): EAGVTQFPSHSVIEKGQTVTLRCDPISGHDNLYWYRRVMGKEIKFLLHFVKESKQDESGMPNNRFLAERTGGTYSTLKVQPAELEDSGVYFCASSQASVSGRTLGGQFFGPGTRLTVL.

The chain is built from TRBV7-9 and TRBJ1-4; 7 bases match TRBD1. Germline V lookup: CDR1 SEHNR, CDR2 FQNEAQ (reference sequence). The CDR3 loop spans 13 amino acids. The V gene end was trimmed by 6 bases and the J gene end by 7 bases; junction bases not matched to a gene: 5. CDR3 sequence: CASRGTVGEKLFF. As DNA, the CDR3 is TGTGCCAGCAGAGGGACAGTCGGTGAAAAACTGTTTTTT.

This clone was found once. The chain has TRBV7-9 and TRBJ2-1; D may be TRBD1 (7 bases). CDR1 SEHNR and CDR2 FQNEAQ come from the germline V gene (reference sequence). V lost 5 bases and J lost 0, with 17 bases in between. This CDR3 contains 17 residues. The CDR3 DNA reads TGTGCCAGCAGCACGCACAGGGGAGGTGGCTCCTACAATGAGCAGTTCTTC. Amino acids: CASSTHRGGGSYNEQFF.

Remarks on this clone: Other nucleotide sequences from this sample produce the same CDR3. The chain uses TRBV7-3 and TRBJ1-1; D may be TRBD1 (5 bases). The germline V gene encodes CDR1 SGHTA and CDR2 FQGTGA. The CDR3 is 14 amino acids. V was clipped by 5 bases and J by 0 bases, with 10 bases between them. In nucleotides, the CDR3 is TGTGCCAGCAGCGTTACAGGTTTGAACACTGAAGCTTTCTTT. It specifies CASSVTGLNTEAFF.

CDR3 loop: CASRFGPEQTDTQYF. CDR3 DNA: TGTGCCAGCAGATTTGGGCCGGAACAGACAGATACGCAGTATTTT. The chain is built from TRBV28 and TRBJ2-3; D uncertain. This CDR3 is 15 amino acids long. The ends were cut back, 6 bases at V and 3 bases at J, with 16 bases in the middle. Germline V gene data show CDR1 as MDHEN and CDR2 as SYDVKM. The entire variable domain, with the rest obtained from reference TRBV28 and TRBJ2-3, is as follows: DVKVTQSSRYLVKRTGEKVFLECVQDMDHENMFWYRQDPGLGLRLIYFSYDVKMKEKGDIPEGYSVSREKKERFSLILESASTNQTSMYLCASRFGPEQTDTQYFGPGTRLTVL.

The gene calls are TRBV27 and TRBJ2-1, with TRBD2 matching over 7 bases. V shed 6 bases and J 8 bases; nucleotides not matched to a gene: 13. The CDR3 sequence is 15 residues long. The germline gives CDR1 MNHEY, CDR2 SMNVEV (reference sequence). CDR3 in amino acids: CASRGVGGGLDEQFF. CDR3 nucleotides: TGTGCCAGCAGGGGGGTCGGCGGGGGACTCGATGAGCAGTTCTTC.

CDR3 bases: TGTGCCAGCAGCTTAAGCGCACATACCGAGCAGTACTTC. It encodes CASSLSAHTEQYF. V gene TRBV7-3 combines with J gene TRBJ2-7; D is ambiguous. V lost 1 base and J lost 6, with 10 bases in between. Germline V CDR1 and CDR2: SGHTA, FQGTGA. This CDR3 spans 13 amino acids.

The chain has TRBV5-6 and TRBJ2-7; D unresolved. The length of the CDR3 is 13 residues. Germline-derived CDR1 and CDR2 are SGHDT and YYEEEE. V lost 1 base to trimming and J lost 3 bases, with 8 bases between them. CDR3 sequence reads: CASSLTSSYEQYF. The CDR3 DNA reads as TGTGCCAGCAGCTTGACCAGCAGCTACGAGCAGTACTTC. The variable domain in full, with the rest retrieved from reference TRBV5-6 and TRBJ2-7, is DAGVTQSPTHLIKTRGQQVTLRCSPKSGHDTVSWYQQALGQGPQFIFQYYEEEERQRGNFPDRFSGHQFPNYSSELNVNALLLGDSALYLCASSLTSSYEQYFGPGTRLTVT.

V and J are TRBV5-4 and TRBJ2-5; 7 bases agree with TRBD2. Germline CDR1 and CDR2: SGHNT and YYREEE (reference sequence). V lost 4 bases to trimming and J lost 5 bases; unmatched junction nucleotides: 8. This CDR3 contains 14 residues. The CDR3 DNA reads as TGTGCCAGCAGCCCATACAGCGGGGCGGAGACCCAGTACTTC. Encoded protein: CASSPYSGAETQYF.

The chain recombines TRBV27 with TRBJ1-2, with D tentatively TRBD1 (6 bases). CDR1 and CDR2 from the germline V gene are MNHEY and SMNVEV (reference sequence). Trimming left V 11 bases short and J 2 bases short, with 21 bases between. The CDR3 extends over 15 amino acids. The CDR3 spells CAVGDPRGGNYGYTF. The CDR3 DNA is TGTGCCGTTGGGGACCCCAGGGGTGGCAACTATGGCTACACCTTC.

On this clone itself: The identical CDR3 is also encoded by other nucleotide sequences in the sample. The rearrangement links TRBV14 to TRBJ2-3; D is unclear. CDR3 length equals 11 residues. The V end lost 4 bases, the J end lost 6 bases, and 5 bases lay between the germline ends. The germline gives CDR1 SGHDN, CDR2 FVKESK. CDR3 coding DNA: TGTGCCAGCAGCCTCGCGGATACGCAGTATTTT. This sequence encodes CASSLADTQYF.

This chain uses TRBV9 with TRBJ1-1; 9 bases line up with TRBD1. The CDR3 runs to 15 residues. From germline, CDR1 is SGDLS and CDR2 YYNGEE. Losses at the gene ends were 4 bases for V and 1 base for J; bases not matched to a gene: 5. The CDR3 region has the DNA TGTGCCAGCAGCAGGACAGGGGCGGGGAACACTGAAGCTTTCTTT. Protein product: CASSRTGAGNTEAFF.

Points on this clone: The sample has other DNA sequences that encode this CDR3 too. The genes are TRBV5-1 and TRBJ1-4; the match to TRBD1 covers 8 bases. Trimming removed 4 bases from V and 8 bases from J; junction bases left unmatched: 7. The length of the CDR3 is 14 residues. Germline V CDR1 and CDR2: SGHRS, YFSETQ. As DNA, the CDR3 is TGCGCCAGCAGCCTGGGACAGGCAGGGGAAAAACTGTTTTTT. This encodes CASSLGQAGEKLFF.

This chain links TRBV4-1 with TRBJ2-7; D is uncertain. Between the trimmed V and J ends, which lost 1 base and 1 base, there was a span of 17 bases. The CDR3 is 17 amino acids. The germline CDR1 and CDR2 sequences are MGHRA and YSYEKL. The CDR3 spells CASSQVLGQTASYEQYF. CDR3 DNA: TGCGCCAGCAGCCAAGTTCTAGGGCAGACCGCTTCCTACGAGCAGTACTTC.

The J gene is TRBJ1-3, the V gene TRBV7-2; a weak D match, TRBD1 (5 bases). The ends were cut back, 0 bases at V and 8 bases at J, with 14 bases in the middle. Germline V gene data show CDR1 as SGHTA and CDR2 as FQGNSA. The CDR3 is 15 amino acids. The CDR3 DNA follows: TGTGCCAGCAGCTTAGCGATCGGGGGTTGGGACACCATATATTTT. Amino acids: CASSLAIGGWDTIYF. Full variable domain (rest looked up from reference TRBV7-2 and TRBJ1-3): GAGVSQSPSNKVTEKGKDVELRCDPISGHTALYWYRQSLGQGLEFLIYFQGNSAPDKSGLPSDRFSAERTGGSVSTLTIQRTQQEDSAVYLCASSLAIGGWDTIYFGEGSWLTVV.

This chain joins TRBV28 and TRBJ2-7; 8 positions agree with TRBD1. Germline-derived CDR1 and CDR2 are MDHEN and SYDVKM. This CDR3 region has 15 residues. Trimming at V came to 6 bases and at J to 3 bases, leaving 10 bases not matched to a gene. The CDR3 DNA reads TGTGCCAGCAGGCTACGACAGGGGCGCAGCTACGAGCAGTACTTC. Its translation is CASRLRQGRSYEQYF.

The rearrangement links TRBV2 to TRBJ2-4; possible D gene TRBD1, 5 bases. Germline V lookup: CDR1 SNHLY, CDR2 FYNNEI. There are 15 residues in the CDR3. V was trimmed by 5 bases and J by 1 base, leaving 12 bases between them. CDR3: CASSFRVAAKNIQYF. DNA of the CDR3: TGTGCCAGCAGTTTCAGGGTGGCGGCCAAAAACATTCAGTACTTC.

This CDR3 is CASSVLTGFEEAFF. CDR3 nucleotide sequence: TGCGCCAGCAGCGTCCTTACGGGGTTTGAGGAAGCTTTCTTT. This rearrangement joins TRBV5-1 to TRBJ1-1; D gene unclear. CDR1 is SGHRS, CDR2 YFSETQ, per germline. The V gene lost 4 bases and the J gene lost 8 bases, with 18 bases spanning the gap. The CDR3 spans 14 residues.

The chain links TRBV6-6 to TRBJ1-5; TRBD1 is a possible D gene (5 bases). The CDR3 length is 16 residues. V dropped 6 bases and J dropped 3 bases, with 18 bases sitting between them. Germline assignment: CDR1 MNHNY and CDR2 SVGAGI (reference sequence). CDR3 amino acids: CASSQGSGFNNQPQHF. In nucleotides, the CDR3 is TGTGCCAGCAGCCAAGGGTCAGGGTTTAACAATCAGCCCCAGCATTTT.